One sample yielded the 30 T cell receptor beta chains listed below, sequenced in a study of tumor and adjacent non-tumor tissue in lung cancer. The library came from three nested PCR rounds adapted from ARM-PCR protocols. TCRdb re-derived calls from the multiplex PCR reads in MiXCR, one entry per CDR3 protein. The table has approximately 110,000 distinct CDR3 sequences, under 65% seen once. The template was RNA from unsorted bulk tissue. More than 3 cm separated this lung sample from the edge of the tumor. What was sequenced was distant non-tumor lung tissue. The receptors derive from a man aged 55-75 years with non-small cell lung cancer.

V usage is TRBV5-6 and J usage is TRBJ2-7; perhaps TRBD2 as D (6 bases). This CDR3 is built from 15 residues. V lost 10 bases and J lost 4, with 24 bases in between. CDR1 SGHDT and CDR2 YYEEEE come from the germline V gene. CDR3 DNA sequence: TGTGCCGACAGCCCTCCCGCGGGACGATGGTACGAGCAGTACTTC. Encoded protein: CADSPPAGRWYEQYF.

A word on this clonotype: A single base separates this from a much larger clone, so it may be a read error. The chain joins TRBV7-8 to TRBJ2-2; TRBD1 might be the D (5 bases). The V end lost 3 bases, the J end lost 1 base, and 6 bases lay between the germline ends. This CDR3 spans 14 amino acids. The germline CDR1 and CDR2 sequences are SGHVS and FQNEAQ. CDR3 sequence (DNA): TGTGCCAGCAGCTTGACAGTGAACACCGGGGAGCTGTTTTTT. It is translated as CASSLTVNTGELFF.

As concerns this clonotype: Given a much more abundant clone one base away, this may be a read error. This chain connects TRBV10-3 to TRBJ2-7; 11 bases fit TRBD2. Germline V gives CDR1 ENHRY, CDR2 SYGVKD. J gave up 9 bases and V 6 bases, and 13 bases lay outside the gene matches. The CDR3 is 15 residues long. The CDR3 reads CAISPATSGAAWQYF. In DNA, the CDR3 is TGTGCCATCAGCCCGGCGACTAGCGGGGCGGCCTGGCAGTACTTC.

Concerning this clonotype itself: The CDR3 ends on some other residue instead of the conserved phenylalanine or tryptophan, so this is likely a read error. The DNA is omitted, as the CDR3 cannot be located on it reliably, and the CDR3 follows TCRdb's listing. V and J are TRBV29-1 and TRBJ2-1. The CDR3 contains 13 residues when both ends are counted. Germline V CDR1 and CDR2: SQVTM, ANQGSEA. The chain's CDR3 is CSVPRGSYNEQSS.

This clonotype was observed a few times. This sequence joins TRBV11-2 and TRBJ2-1, with 11 bases aligning to TRBD1. The V gene's germline CDR1 is SGHAT and CDR2 FQNNGV. The V gene end was trimmed by 8 bases and the J gene end by 8 bases; junction bases not matched to a gene: 8. The CDR3 has 14 amino acids. CDR3 sequence reads: CASDKGQGGDEQFF. The CDR3 DNA is TGTGCCAGCGACAAGGGACAGGGGGGGGATGAGCAGTTCTTC.

With respect to this clonotype: Since a much larger clone is just one base distant, this may be a read error. The chain carries TRBV20-1 and TRBJ1-1, with 8 bases that match TRBD1. Germline trimming cut 6 bases from V and 4 bases from J; bases unmatched to any gene: 7. This CDR3 has 13 residues. The germline V gene has CDR1 DFQATT and CDR2 SNEGSKA (reference sequence). Written as DNA, the CDR3 is TGCAGTGCCGCGACAGGGGCCACCACTGAAGCTTTCTTT. As protein: CSAATGATTEAFF.

Notes on this clonotype: At one end, the junction sequence differs from germline, possibly due to a read error. V usage is TRBV4-3 and J usage is TRBJ1-5, with D unclear. Germline CDR1 reads LGHNA; CDR2 reads YSLEER. The CDR3 length is 15 residues. The CDR3 DNA is TGCGCCAGCAGCCAATATCTGGGAGAAAATCAGCCCCAGCATTTC. It specifies CASSQYLGENQPQHF.

This clonotype was found many times. The chain recombines TRBV5-4 with TRBJ1-4; D is uncertain. Germline V gene lookup returns CDR1 SGHNT and CDR2 YYREEE (reference sequence). This CDR3 contains 13 residues. Trimming left V 0 bases short and J 5 bases short, with 5 bases between. The CDR3: CASSLGGNEKLFF. The CDR3, as DNA: TGTGCCAGCAGCTTGGGAGGGAATGAAAAACTGTTTTTT.

The chain employs TRBV25-1 and TRBJ2-1, with D uncertain. The V end lost 1 base, the J end lost 2 bases, and 12 bases lay between the germline ends. Germline CDR1 is MGHDK and CDR2 is SYGVNS. This CDR3 is 16 amino acids long. CDR3 sequence: CASSESPGPTYNEQFF. The DNA for the CDR3 is TGTGCCAGCAGTGAATCCCCAGGACCCACCTACAATGAGCAGTTCTTC.

This clonotype was counted only a few times. A much larger clone sits a single nucleotide away, making a read error possible. The gene calls are TRBV10-3 and TRBJ1-2, with a weak D call TRBD1 (6 bases). Trimming cost V 4 bases and J 3 bases, with 12 bases left between them. The CDR3 runs 14 residues. Germline V gene data show CDR1 as ENHRY and CDR2 as SYGVKD. For the CDR3, the DNA is TGTGCCATCAGTGTAGGGGGGCCAGACTATGGCTACACCTTC. Encoded protein: CAISVGGPDYGYTF.

A remark on this clonotype: Sequence at one end of the junction differs from germline and may be a read error. The rearrangement links TRBV4-2 to TRBJ1-5; D possibly corresponds to TRBD1 (5 bases). Germline assignment: CDR1 LGHNA and CDR2 YNFKEQ. This CDR3 contains 14 residues. DNA for the CDR3: TGTGCCAGCAGCCTGACAGTTCTTAATCAGCGCCAGCATTTT. Translation: CASSLTVLNQRQHF.

This clonotype occurred a few times. This chain uses TRBV28 with TRBJ2-1; 9 nucleotides agree with TRBD2. Germline V gives CDR1 MDHEN, CDR2 SYDVKM. J was trimmed by 6 bases and V by 3 bases; bases with no gene match: 6. CDR3 length: 15 residues. In DNA, the CDR3 is TGTGCCAGCAGTTTGCCCGGGACTAGCAGCAATGAGCAGTTCTTC. Amino acid sequence: CASSLPGTSSNEQFF.

This clonotype showed up many times. This sequence joins TRBV4-2 and TRBJ2-1; TRBD2 agrees at 8 bases. From germline, CDR1 is LGHNA and CDR2 YNFKEQ. This CDR3 comprises 17 residues. Trimming cost V 3 bases and J 7 bases; bases outside gene matches: 14. The CDR3 sequence: CASSHDPAGTSVNEQFF. DNA for the CDR3: TGTGCCAGCAGCCACGACCCCGCCGGGACTAGTGTAAATGAGCAGTTCTTC.

The chain has TRBV6-5 and TRBJ2-1; a weak D match, TRBD1 (6 bases). The CDR3 covers 13 residues. Germline V gene data show CDR1 as MNHEY and CDR2 as SVGAGI. Trimming took 7 bases from V and 14 from J, leaving 21 bases between them. The CDR3 here is CASKIKGVGEEFF. The CDR3 DNA reads as TGTGCCAGCAAAATAAAGGGGGTGGGTGAAGAGTTCTTC.

This clonotype was counted many times. The genes are TRBV7-9 and TRBJ2-7; D is perhaps TRBD2 (5 bases). The CDR3 is made up of 14 amino acids. The germline gives CDR1 SEHNR, CDR2 FQNEAQ (reference sequence). The V gene lost 5 bases and the J gene lost 2 bases, with 13 bases spanning the gap. CDR3: CASSPLGSTYEQYF. In DNA, the CDR3 is TGTGCCAGCAGCCCCTTGGGGAGTACCTACGAGCAGTACTTC.

Turning to this clonotype: A much larger clone is a single base away; this may be a read error. The chain carries TRBV6-2 or TRBV6-3 and TRBJ1-5; D may be TRBD1 (5 bases). Germline lookup yields CDR1 MNHEY and CDR2 SVGEGT. The CDR3 is 13 amino acids. In nucleotides, the CDR3 is TGTGCCAGCAGCCGACAGAGCAATCACCCCCAGCATTTT. This sequence encodes CASSRQSNHPQHF.

As for this clonotype: At one end, the junction sequence differs from germline, possibly due to a read error. The chain joins TRBV11-1 to TRBJ1-6; the match to TRBD1 covers 10 bases. The CDR3 contains 15 residues. Germline CDR1 is SGHAT and CDR2 is FQDESV (reference sequence). CDR3: CASSRGQGDNSPHHF. The CDR3 nucleotides read TGTGCCAGCAGCCGAGGACAGGGGGATAATTCACCCCACCACTTT.

Remarks on this clonotype: The final CDR3 position lacks the conserved phenylalanine or tryptophan, pointing to a likely read error. This chain joins TRBV5-4 and TRBJ2-1; 13 positions agree with TRBD2. The germline V gene encodes CDR1 SGHNT and CDR2 YYREEE (reference sequence). V lost 3 bases to trimming and J lost 13 bases; unmatched junction nucleotides: 10. The CDR3 runs to 15 residues. CDR3 bases: TGTGCCAGCAGCTCCGGGACTAGCGGGAAAGGTGAACAGTTCATC. Translated, it gives CASSSGTSGKGEQFI.

This chain links TRBV20-1 with TRBJ2-2; no clear D. The CDR3 runs to 13 residues. Germline CDR1 and CDR2: DFQATT and SNEGSKA (reference sequence). V gave up 7 bases and J gave up 5 bases, with 14 bases separating them. The CDR3 spells CSVSGRRTGELFF. The CDR3 DNA is TGCAGTGTGTCCGGGCGAAGGACCGGGGAGCTGTTTTTT.

A word on this clonotype: A much larger clone differs from this one at a single base, so this may be a read error. The CDR3 bases are TGTGCCAGCAGTGAAGCGCGAGGCTCCAATTCACCCCTCCACTTT. This gives the protein CASSEARGSNSPLHF. The chain has TRBV6-1 and TRBJ1-6, with D unresolved. This CDR3 is 15 amino acids long. V lost 0 bases to trimming and J lost 7 bases, with 10 bases between them. Germline assignment: CDR1 MNHNS and CDR2 SASEGT.

For this clonotype: At one end, the junction sequence differs from germline, possibly due to a read error. J is TRBJ1-1 and V is TRBV11-1; D is unresolved. This CDR3 is built from 13 residues. Germline CDR1 and CDR2: SGHAT and FQDESV (reference sequence). This chain's CDR3 is CACSSPPRAETFF. As DNA, the CDR3 is TGTGCCTGCAGCTCGCCACCAAGGGCTGAAACTTTCTTT.

Notes on this clonotype: A much larger clone lies a single base off, so this may be a read error. The chain combines TRBV6-1 with TRBJ1-1, with 9 nucleotides matching TRBD1. This CDR3 spans 15 amino acids. J was trimmed by 4 bases and V by 7 bases; bases with no gene match: 10. From germline, CDR1 is MNHNS and CDR2 SASEGT. The CDR3 region has the DNA TGTGCCAGCAACTCGGACAGGGGATATACCACTGAAGCTTTCTTT. The encoded protein is CASNSDRGYTTEAFF.

This clonotype was recorded at least ten times. The CDR3 is CASSLTGLNEQFF. The DNA for the CDR3 is TGTGCCAGCAGCTTAACAGGGTTAAATGAGCAGTTCTTC. The rearrangement joins TRBV7-3 to TRBJ2-1; D call uncertain. V was clipped by 0 bases and J by 7 bases, with 7 bases between them. Germline CDR1 SGHTA, CDR2 FQGTGA. The CDR3 runs 13 residues.

A word on this clonotype: Relative to the germline gene, one junction end is altered; a read error may explain this. The chain employs TRBV29-1 and TRBJ2-7, with unresolved D. Germline values: CDR1 SQVTM, CDR2 ANQGSEA. The CDR3 is 13 residues long. CDR3 region: CSVYLARTYEQCF. For the CDR3, the DNA is TGCAGCGTTTACTTAGCACGTACCTACGAGCAGTGCTTC.

This rearrangement joins TRBV11-2 to TRBJ2-5; 8 nucleotides line up with TRBD1. CDR3 size: 15 residues. CDR1 and CDR2 from the germline V gene are SGHAT and FQNNGV. The CDR3 DNA follows: TGTGCTAGAAGCTTAGGTCCGACAGGGGCCGAGACCCAGTACTTC. Translation: CARSLGPTGAETQYF. The full variable domain, in which reference TRBV11-2 and TRBJ2-5 provide the parts outside the CDR3, is EAGVAQSPRYKIIEKRQSVAFWCNPISGHATLYWYQQILGQGPKLLIQFQNNGVVDDSQLPKDRFSAERLKGVDSTLKIQPAKLEDSAVYLCARSLGPTGAETQYFGPGTRLLVL.

In this sample, this clonotype turned up a few times. Being one base from a much bigger clone, this may be a read error. The J gene is TRBJ2-1, the V gene TRBV6-1, with TRBD2 matching over 7 bases. The CDR3 consists of 16 residues. V dropped 6 bases and J dropped 2; count of bases not matched to a gene: 10. Germline CDR1 and CDR2: MNHNS and SASEGT. CDR3 nucleotides: TGTGCCAGCAGAGGCCAGTGGGAGGGCCCCTACAATGAGCAGTTCTTC. This codes for CASRGQWEGPYNEQFF.

Turning to this clonotype: This CDR3 is missing its conserved last phenylalanine or tryptophan, likely due to a read error. The limits of the CDR3 on the DNA are not certain, so only TCRdb's listed CDR3 is given. The chain links TRBV5-6 to TRBJ2-2. The CDR3 contains 12 residues when both ends are counted. Germline V CDR1 and CDR2: SGHDT, YYEEEE. The CDR3 sequence is CASSWGTGELFL.

This clonotype was counted a few times. Being one base from a much bigger clone, this may be a read error. The V gene is TRBV29-1, the J gene TRBJ1-1; D is perhaps TRBD1 (5 bases). Germline CDR1 is SQVTM and CDR2 is ANQGSEA. The CDR3 covers 13 residues. The CDR3 DNA reads as TGCAGCGTCACAGGAACCATGAACACTGAAGCTCTCTTT. This gives the protein CSVTGTMNTEALF. The complete variable domain, with remaining parts taken from reference TRBV29-1 and TRBJ1-1, reads SAVISQKPSRDICQRGTSLTIQCQVDSQVTMMFWYRQQPGQSLTLIATANQGSEATYESGFVIDKFPISRPNLTFSTLTVSNMSPEDSSIYLCSVTGTMNTEALFGQGTRLTVV.

This clonotype was picked up a small number of times. The rearrangement uses TRBV6-6 and TRBJ1-3; D remains unclear. The V and J ends lost 7 bases and 4 bases respectively, with 14 bases between them. Germline loops: CDR1 MNHNY, CDR2 SVGAGI (reference sequence). The CDR3 is 14 residues long. The CDR3 region has the DNA TGTGCCAGCACATCCGATAGTAGAGGAAACACCATATATTTT. It is translated as CASTSDSRGNTIYF.

Comment on this clonotype: At one end the junction does not follow the germline gene, possibly because of a read error. This sequence joins TRBV29-1 and TRBJ1-3; unclear D gene. There are 14 residues in the CDR3. Per germline, CDR1 SQVTM and CDR2 ANQGSEA. CDR3 loop: CSVLVWGIGDTIYF. Here the CDR3 DNA reads TGCAGCGTCTTGGTATGGGGTATTGGAGACACCATATATTTT.